This T cell receptor beta chain was sequenced in a study of vaccination effects on CD4 cells after COVID-19. Libraries were prepared by immunoSEQ multiplex PCR; TCRdb keeps only in-frame clonotypes and omits some of them. Here the sample spans 50,000 or so clones, about four fifths being singletons. Expansion of antigen-specific CD4+ T cells with viral peptide pools was carried out by the ViraFEST assay before sequencing. Subsequent to roughly 9 days of culture, CD4+ T cells were isolated. According to the study, vaccine recipients showed no prior SARS-CoV-2 infection and negative nucleocapsid antibodies. Details on this clone: Its antigen is still unknown.

The germline gives CDR1 LNHNV, CDR2 YYDKDF (reference sequence). The CDR3 has 15 residues. V lost 5 bases, J lost 4 bases, and 16 bases lay in between. Specimen: CD4+ T cells from PBMCs cultured with HCoV-OC43 spike peptides, collected before COVID-19 vaccination. Subset indicated: HCoV-OC43 spike overlapping peptide pool stimulation. This chain uses TRBV15 with TRBJ2-3; maybe TRBD1 (6 bases). This clonotype was sampled from a human donor who received a COVID-19 vaccine. This CDR3 reads CATSFTGGGPDTQYF. The CDR3 DNA reads TGTGCCACCAGCTTTACCGGTGGGGGCCCAGATACGCAGTATTTT. Drawing the rest from reference TRBV15 and TRBJ2-3, the complete variable domain is DAMVIQNPRYQVTQFGKPVTLSCSQTLNHNVMYWYQQKSSQAPKLLFHYYDKDFNNEADTPDNFQSRRPNTSFCFLDIRSPGLGDTAMYLCATSFTGGGPDTQYFGPGTRLTVL.